This section outlines one TCR beta chain sequence together with its context. Study processing details: Amplification from reference gene primers served as the basis for estimated nucleated cell counts. Assay: immunoSEQ multiplex PCR; the TCRdb copy retains only in-frame clones and omits some. The DNA was the basis for D and trimming; V, J and clone size are from that table. The sample shows hundreds of thousands of clones, around 87% of them seen only once. V shed 2 bases, J shed 2 bases, and the junction held 2 bases outside the gene matches. Per germline, CDR1 SGHDT and CDR2 YYEEEE. The CDR3 sequence is 16 residues long. This sample is part of a study of blood T cell repertoires in COVID-19. Study summary: T cells, B-cell-depleted T cells, or PBMCs provided the cDNA or gDNA that served as material.

The source is a man between 65 and 79 years old with acute or convalescent COVID-19. The sample taken for sequencing was peripheral blood. The chain links TRBV5-6 to TRBJ2-7; the match to TRBD2 covers 15 bases. The CDR3 DNA sequence: TGTGCCAGCAGCTTTGGACTAGCGGGAGGGACCTACGAGCAGTACTTC. Its protein is CASSFGLAGGTYEQYF.